The 24 T cell receptor beta chains listed next were all sequenced from one sample in a study of cytomegalovirus exposure and HLA in healthy donors. PCR employed 60 Vbeta and 13 Jbeta primers. The data were produced by immunoSEQ multiplex PCR, yet TCRdb's version contains in-frame clones alone and is incomplete. The data show some 130,000 clones, with roughly 78% seen just once and roughly 2.5% held by the top ten. Sequences were obtained from PBMCs. These receptor sequences come from a man in his thirties or forties in good health and CMV-seronegative.

The J gene is TRBJ2-1, the V gene TRBV5-4; no reliable D call. The CDR3 loop spans 18 amino acids. The germline V gene has CDR1 SGHNT and CDR2 YYREEE (reference sequence). V lost 0 bases and J lost 0, with 16 bases in between. The CDR3 nucleotides read TGTGCCAGCAGCTTGGCTTTATCAGGCTACCTCTCCTACAATGAGCAGTTCTTC. The encoded protein is CASSLALSGYLSYNEQFF. Full variable domain (outside the CDR3, taken from reference TRBV5-4 and TRBJ2-1): ETGVTQSPTHLIKTRGQQVTLRCSSQSGHNTVSWYQQALGQGPQFIFQYYREEENGRGNFPPRFSGLQFPNYSSELNVNALELDDSALYLCASSLALSGYLSYNEQFFGPGTRLTVL.

In its sample, this clone was seen a few times. The chain couples TRBV11-2 to TRBJ1-3; D unresolved. Looked up from germline, CDR1 is SGHAT and CDR2 is FQNNGV. Trimming cost V 1 base and J 4 bases, with 8 bases left between them. CDR3 length: 14 amino acids. CDR3 loop: CASSLVAGGNTIYF. Written as DNA, the CDR3 is TGTGCCAGCAGCTTAGTTGCGGGGGGAAACACCATATATTTT.

The rearrangement uses TRBV7-9 and TRBJ2-7, with 9 bases that match TRBD1. This CDR3 is built from 15 residues. Germline V gene data show CDR1 as SEHNR and CDR2 as FQNEAQ (reference sequence). After removal of 2 bases from V and 5 bases from J, the junction contained 7 bases not matched to a gene. DNA for the CDR3: TGTGCCAGCAGCTTAACCGGGACAGGGAACCACGAGCAGTACTTC. Amino acids: CASSLTGTGNHEQYF.

The chain has TRBV7-9 and TRBJ2-1; TRBD2 matches at 10 bases. The germline CDR1 and CDR2 sequences are SEHNR and FQNEAQ (reference sequence). V gave up 4 bases and J gave up 7 bases; unmatched junction bases: 10. The CDR3 has 16 amino acids. The CDR3 is CASSSRLAGGGNEQFF. CDR3 nucleotide sequence: TGTGCCAGCAGCTCCCGTTTAGCGGGAGGCGGTAATGAGCAGTTCTTC.

This rearrangement joins TRBV28 to TRBJ2-7, with 9 bases fitting TRBD2. The V and J ends lost 3 bases and 5 bases, in that order; junction bases with no gene match: 17. The CDR3 extends over 18 amino acids. Looked up from germline, CDR1 is MDHEN and CDR2 is SYDVKM. The CDR3 region is CASSFPKAFRAGGDEQYF. CDR3 sequence (DNA): TGTGCCAGCAGTTTCCCCAAAGCCTTTCGAGCGGGGGGCGACGAGCAGTACTTC.

The gene calls are TRBV11-3 and TRBJ2-1, with no clear D. CDR1 is SGHNT and CDR2 is YENEEA in the germline V gene. V lost 5 bases and J 5 bases, leaving 7 bases between the germline ends. The CDR3 consists of 12 residues. For the CDR3, the DNA is TGTGCCAGCAGCCGAACAGACAATGAGCAGTTCTTC. This translates into CASSRTDNEQFF.

The chain has TRBV12-5 and TRBJ1-2; possible D gene TRBD1, 6 bases. The CDR3 sequence is 16 residues long. The germline V and J ends were trimmed by 5 bases and 6 bases, with 22 bases remaining between them. Germline V gene sequence: CDR1 LGHNT, CDR2 FRNRAP. Here the CDR3 DNA reads TGTGCTAGTGGTATCTTGACAGGTATCACACCAGATGGCTACACCTTC. As protein: CASGILTGITPDGYTF.

The chain joins TRBV20-1 to TRBJ2-7, with a weak D call TRBD2 (5 bases). Germline V gene lookup returns CDR1 DFQATT and CDR2 SNEGSKA (reference sequence). The CDR3 loop spans 11 amino acids. Trimming pared 3 bases from V and 2 bases from J, leaving 5 bases between. Here the CDR3 reads CSARGAYEQYF. The CDR3 DNA reads TGCAGTGCTAGGGGAGCCTACGAGCAGTACTTC.

V gene TRBV6-1 combines with J gene TRBJ2-2, with 10 nucleotides matching TRBD2. Trimming at V came to 4 bases and at J to 3 bases, leaving 5 bases not matched to a gene. Germline V lookup: CDR1 MNHNS, CDR2 SASEGT. CDR3 size: 16 residues. In DNA form, the CDR3 reads TGTGCCAGCAGTGCAACCGGGACTAGCGACACCGGGGAGCTGTTTTTT. The encoded protein is CASSATGTSDTGELFF.

This clone was counted a single time. The rearrangement links TRBV11-3 to TRBJ1-5; D is unclear. The CDR3 covers 14 residues. The V and J ends lost 5 bases and 0 bases respectively, with 8 bases between them. Germline values: CDR1 SGHNT, CDR2 YENEEA. DNA of the CDR3: TGTGCCAGCAGCGGCCGTTATAGCAATCAGCCCCAGCATTTT. Encoded protein: CASSGRYSNQPQHF.

V and J are TRBV5-6 and TRBJ1-4, with D unresolved. Germline CDR1 and CDR2: SGHDT and YYEEEE. CDR3 length equals 14 residues. V was shortened by 7 bases and J by 3 bases, with 13 bases between the two germline ends. CDR3 residues: CASSLSLSNEKLFF. DNA of the CDR3: TGTGCCAGCTCCCTATCGCTATCTAATGAAAAACTGTTTTTT.

The CDR3 DNA is TGTGCCAGCAGCCAAAGGCAGGTATTACTCCACGAGCAGTACTTC. This encodes CASSQRQVLLHEQYF. The rearrangement uses TRBV14 and TRBJ2-7; D ambiguous. Germline CDR1 SGHDN, CDR2 FVKESK. V lost 2 bases and J lost 5, with 16 bases in between. The CDR3 has 15 amino acids. The whole variable domain, filled in from reference TRBV14 and TRBJ2-7, reads EAGVTQFPSHSVIEKGQTVTLRCDPISGHDNLYWYRRVMGKEIKFLLHFVKESKQDESGMPNNRFLAERTGGTYSTLKVQPAELEDSGVYFCASSQRQVLLHEQYFGPGTRLTVT.

V gene TRBV7-9 combines with J gene TRBJ2-3; 11 positions match TRBD1. Unmatched junction bases numbered 6, after V lost 5 bases and J lost 2 bases. CDR3 length: 16 amino acids. Germline CDR1 is SEHNR and CDR2 is FQNEAQ (reference sequence). The CDR3 reads CASSPGQGGSTDTQYF. As DNA, the CDR3 is TGTGCCAGCAGCCCGGGACAGGGGGGATCCACAGATACGCAGTATTTT.

The chain is built from TRBV15 and TRBJ1-2; 7 bases align to TRBD1. The trim removed 0 bases at V and 4 bases at J, leaving 5 bases unmatched. The CDR3 length is 15 residues. CDR1 is LNHNV and CDR2 is YYDKDF in the germline V gene (reference sequence). CDR3 sequence (DNA): TGTGCCACCAGCAGAGAAAGGACAGGCCCCTATGGCTACACCTTC. Its protein is CATSRERTGPYGYTF.

The gene calls are TRBV19 and TRBJ2-1; 9 nucleotides agree with TRBD2. V dropped 4 bases and J dropped 8; count of bases not matched to a gene: 9. The CDR3 sequence is 15 residues long. The germline V gene has CDR1 LNHDA and CDR2 SQIVND (reference sequence). CDR3 DNA: TGTGCCAGTAGTAAGCTCCGGACTAGCGTCTATGAGCAGTTCTTC. It specifies CASSKLRTSVYEQFF.

V usage is TRBV11-2 and J usage is TRBJ2-7; tentatively, D is TRBD2 (6 bases). The CDR3 is 14 residues long. Per germline, CDR1 SGHAT and CDR2 FQNNGV. Trimming shortened V by 1 base and J by 1 base, and 8 bases separated the two germline ends. Here the CDR3 reads CASSLGGLSYEQYF. DNA for the CDR3: TGTGCCAGCAGCTTAGGGGGACTTTCCTACGAGCAGTACTTC.

This chain uses TRBV28 with TRBJ1-5; TRBD1 matches at 9 bases. The trim removed 6 bases at V and 5 bases at J, leaving 5 bases unmatched. The CDR3 is 14 amino acids. The germline V gene encodes CDR1 MDHEN and CDR2 SYDVKM. The DNA for the CDR3 is TGTGCCAGCAGAAATGACAGGGGGTATCAGCCCCAGCATTTT. This translates into CASRNDRGYQPQHF. The whole variable domain, remainder taken from reference TRBV28 and TRBJ1-5, is DVKVTQSSRYLVKRTGEKVFLECVQDMDHENMFWYRQDPGLGLRLIYFSYDVKMKEKGDIPEGYSVSREKKERFSLILESASTNQTSMYLCASRNDRGYQPQHFGDGTRLSIL.

This chain uses TRBV6-6 with TRBJ1-4, with 7 bases identical to TRBD1. The CDR3 has 15 residues. With V trimmed by 0 bases and J by 7 bases, 5 bases remained unmatched. Germline values: CDR1 MNHNY, CDR2 SVGAGI (reference sequence). In nucleotides, the CDR3 is TGTGCCAGCAGTTACTCTGGGCCAGGGGGTGAAAAACTGTTTTTT. This encodes CASSYSGPGGEKLFF.

The rearrangement joins TRBV18 to TRBJ1-1; no reliable D call. CDR1 KGHSH and CDR2 LQKENI come from the germline V gene. V lost 3 bases to trimming and J lost 0 bases, with 5 bases between them. This CDR3 contains 13 residues. Here the CDR3 reads CASSPALNTEAFF. The CDR3 coding sequence is TGTGCCAGCTCACCGGCCCTGAACACTGAAGCTTTCTTT.

This clone has a single count. At one boundary the junction diverges from the germline segment, which might be a read error. The chain combines TRBV7-9 with TRBJ1-5; no reliable D call. The CDR3 contains 14 residues. Germline CDR1 and CDR2: SEHNR and FQNEAQ (reference sequence). CDR3 loop: CASSLENSHQPQNF. In DNA form, the CDR3 reads TGTGCCAGCAGCTTAGAAAACAGCCATCAGCCCCAGAATTTT.

The chain has TRBV19 and TRBJ2-7; 9 bases line up with TRBD1. In germline, CDR1 is LNHDA, CDR2 SQIVND (reference sequence). The ends lost 8 bases at V and 6 bases at J; junction bases unmatched: 8. The CDR3 contains 13 residues. Written as DNA, the CDR3 is TGTGCCAGTCGGCGGACAGGGGTATCCGAGCAGTACTTC. Amino acid sequence: CASRRTGVSEQYF.

The chain combines TRBV2 with TRBJ1-1; unclear D gene. The length of the CDR3 is 11 residues. Trimming pared 8 bases from V and 0 bases from J, leaving 4 bases between. Germline CDR1 SNHLY, CDR2 FYNNEI. CDR3 residues: CASFMNTEAFF. The CDR3 nucleotides are TGTGCCAGCTTTATGAACACTGAAGCTTTCTTT.

The rearrangement links TRBV30 to TRBJ2-6, with a possible D match to TRBD1 (5 bases). CDR1 GTSNPN and CDR2 SVGIG come from the germline V gene (reference sequence). The V and J ends lost 2 bases and 2 bases respectively, with 7 bases between them. CDR3 length equals 14 residues. The chain's CDR3 is CAWSRGTGANVLTF. In nucleotides, the CDR3 is TGTGCCTGGAGTAGGGGTACTGGGGCCAACGTCCTGACTTTC.

The chain links TRBV11-3 to TRBJ2-3; 7 nucleotides align to TRBD2. This CDR3 spans 15 amino acids. Germline V gene lookup returns CDR1 SGHNT and CDR2 YENEEA. Trimming removed 3 bases from V and 3 bases from J; junction bases left unmatched: 6. The CDR3 DNA reads TGTGCCAGCAGCTTGGGGAGGGTGTGGACAGATACGCAGTATTTT. Its translation: CASSLGRVWTDTQYF.